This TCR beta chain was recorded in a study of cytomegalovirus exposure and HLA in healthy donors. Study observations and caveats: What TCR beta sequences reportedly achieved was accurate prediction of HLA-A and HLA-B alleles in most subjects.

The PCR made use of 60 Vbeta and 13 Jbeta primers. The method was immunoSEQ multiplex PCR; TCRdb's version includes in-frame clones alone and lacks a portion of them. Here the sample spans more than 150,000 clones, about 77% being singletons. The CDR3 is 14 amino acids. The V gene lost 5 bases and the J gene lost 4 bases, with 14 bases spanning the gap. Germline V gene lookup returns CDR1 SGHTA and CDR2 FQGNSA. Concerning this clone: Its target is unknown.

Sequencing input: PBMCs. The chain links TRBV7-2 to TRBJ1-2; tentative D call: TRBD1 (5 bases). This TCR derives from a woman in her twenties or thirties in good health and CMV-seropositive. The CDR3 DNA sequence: TGTGCCAGCAGCCGAACCTTGCAGGGCTATGGCTACACCTTC. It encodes CASSRTLQGYGYTF.